This TCR beta chain was retrieved from a study of T cell responses to AZD1222 COVID-19 vaccine. Regarding the study as a whole: Clonal diversity may have been underestimated, and the donors were mostly white British, with more females than males.

The CDR3 is 19 residues long. Germline V gene data show CDR1 as LNHNV and CDR2 as YYDKDF (reference sequence). Trimming removed 0 bases from V and 8 bases from J, with 28 bases in between. As regards this clone: The antigen is undetermined.

The data were produced by immunoSEQ multiplex PCR, yet TCRdb's version contains in-frame clones alone and is incomplete. The sample has more than 110,000 clones, roughly 90% seen once. The V gene is TRBV15, the J gene TRBJ1-2; no definite D call. Sequencing was performed on peripheral blood, taken on day 0 of AZD1222 vaccination. The clonotype was recovered from an adult in good health. This CDR3 is CATSRDHLQAGKVWYGYTF. In DNA form, the CDR3 reads TGTGCCACCAGCAGAGATCATCTCCAGGCGGGGAAGGTGTGGTACGGCTACACCTTC.